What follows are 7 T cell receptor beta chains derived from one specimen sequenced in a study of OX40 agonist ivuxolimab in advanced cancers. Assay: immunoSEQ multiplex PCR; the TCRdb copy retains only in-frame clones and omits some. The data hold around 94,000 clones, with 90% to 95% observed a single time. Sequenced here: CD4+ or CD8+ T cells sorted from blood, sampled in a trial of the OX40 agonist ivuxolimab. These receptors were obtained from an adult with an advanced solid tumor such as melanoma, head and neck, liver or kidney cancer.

The CDR3 is CASTPPGSTYEQYF. In nucleotides, the CDR3 is TGTGCCAGCACCCCTCCGGGGTCCACCTACGAGCAGTACTTC. This sequence joins TRBV6-5 and TRBJ2-7, with D possibly TRBD2 on 5 matching bases. The V and J ends lost 7 bases and 2 bases respectively, with 15 bases between them. This CDR3 spans 14 amino acids. Germline CDR1 reads MNHEY; CDR2 reads SVGAGI.

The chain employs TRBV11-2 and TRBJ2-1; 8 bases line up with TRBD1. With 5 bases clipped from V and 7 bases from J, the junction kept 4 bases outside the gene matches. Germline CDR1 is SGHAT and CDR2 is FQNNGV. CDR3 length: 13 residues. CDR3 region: CASSINRGNEQFF. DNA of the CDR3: TGTGCCAGCAGCATAAACAGGGGGAATGAGCAGTTCTTC. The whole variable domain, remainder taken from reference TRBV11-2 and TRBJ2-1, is EAGVAQSPRYKIIEKRQSVAFWCNPISGHATLYWYQQILGQGPKLLIQFQNNGVVDDSQLPKDRFSAERLKGVDSTLKIQPAKLEDSAVYLCASSINRGNEQFFGPGTRLTVL.

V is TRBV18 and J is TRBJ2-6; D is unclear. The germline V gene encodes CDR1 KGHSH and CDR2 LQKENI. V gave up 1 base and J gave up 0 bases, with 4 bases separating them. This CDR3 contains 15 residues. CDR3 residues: CASSPRRSGANVLTF. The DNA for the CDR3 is TGTGCCAGCTCACCACGGCGCTCTGGGGCCAACGTCCTGACTTTC.

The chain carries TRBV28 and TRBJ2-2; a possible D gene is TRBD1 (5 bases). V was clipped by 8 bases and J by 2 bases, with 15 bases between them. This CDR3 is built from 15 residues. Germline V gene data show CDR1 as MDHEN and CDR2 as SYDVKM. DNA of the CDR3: TGTGCCAGCGGCTCGGTCAGGGCAAACACCGGGGAGCTGTTTTTT. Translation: CASGSVRANTGELFF.

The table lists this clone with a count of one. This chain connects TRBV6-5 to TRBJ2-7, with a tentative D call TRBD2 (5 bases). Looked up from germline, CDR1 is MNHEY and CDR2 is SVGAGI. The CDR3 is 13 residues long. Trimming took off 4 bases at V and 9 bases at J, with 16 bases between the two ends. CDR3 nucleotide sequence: TGTGCCAGCAGTTCGGGGTGGCAGGCGACGCAGTACTTC. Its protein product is CASSSGWQATQYF.

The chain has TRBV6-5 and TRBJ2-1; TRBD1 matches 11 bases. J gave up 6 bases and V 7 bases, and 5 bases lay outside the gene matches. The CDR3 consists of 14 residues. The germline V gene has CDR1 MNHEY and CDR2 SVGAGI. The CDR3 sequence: CASTRDRGSNEQFF. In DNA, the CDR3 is TGTGCCAGCACCCGGGACAGGGGGAGCAATGAGCAGTTCTTC.

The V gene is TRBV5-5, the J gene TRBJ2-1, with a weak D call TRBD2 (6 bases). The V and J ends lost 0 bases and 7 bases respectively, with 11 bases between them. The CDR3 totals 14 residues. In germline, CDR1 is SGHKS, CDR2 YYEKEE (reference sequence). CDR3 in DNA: TGTGCCAGCAGCTTGGCCAGTGGGGGGAATGAGCAGTTCTTC. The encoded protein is CASSLASGGNEQFF.